The clone carrying this T cell receptor (beta chain) was recorded only once. This sample stems from a study of blood T cell repertoires in COVID-19. On the study more broadly: From T cells, B-cell-depleted T cells, or PBMCs came the material, which was cDNA or gDNA.

The CDR3 totals 13 residues. V lost 6 bases and J lost 5, with 14 bases in between. Germline CDR1 reads SGHDT; CDR2 reads YYEEEE. The assay was immunoSEQ multiplex PCR, and TCRdb's table has in-frame clones only and misses some. The profile shows approximately 200,000 clones, under 90% of them singletons. The specimen sequenced was PBMCs or T cells enriched from blood (not recorded which). V and J are TRBV5-6 and TRBJ1-1; D is perhaps TRBD1 (5 bases). The source is a man between 60 and 75 years old who had recovered from COVID-19. Here the CDR3 reads CASTRRPGTEAFF. The CDR3 nucleotides are TGTGCCAGCACCCGGCGCCCAGGGACTGAAGCTTTCTTT. The complete variable domain, with remaining parts taken from reference TRBV5-6 and TRBJ1-1, reads DAGVTQSPTHLIKTRGQQVTLRCSPKSGHDTVSWYQQALGQGPQFIFQYYEEEERQRGNFPDRFSGHQFPNYSSELNVNALLLGDSALYLCASTRRPGTEAFFGQGTRLTVV.